This T cell receptor (beta chain) comes out of a study of OX40 agonist ivuxolimab in advanced cancers. Findings and limits, study-wide: Several nonresponders also turned out to have low normalized T-cell clonal expansion. Within 6 weeks, CD4+ and CD8+ blood T cells expanded clonally at 0.1 to 3.0 mg/kg. Partial responders at 0.1-3.0 mg/kg showed near-lowest clonal expansion.

Generated by immunoSEQ multiplex PCR, the TCRdb table keeps only in-frame clones and is missing some. This table has 65,000 to 95,000 clones, 90% to 95% appearing once. A remark on this clone: Its antigen remains unidentified.

CDR1 SNHLY and CDR2 FYNNEI come from the germline V gene. Trimming took off 5 bases at V and 8 bases at J, with 15 bases between the two ends. This CDR3 contains 13 residues. On cycle 4 day 1 and cycle 7 day 1, as well as at baseline, blood was sampled. The sequencing here drew on CD4+ or CD8+ T cells sorted from blood, taken in a trial of the OX40 agonist ivuxolimab. The clonotype comes from an adult with an advanced solid tumor such as melanoma, head and neck, liver or kidney cancer. The J gene is TRBJ1-2, the V gene TRBV2, with D maybe TRBD1 (5 bases). CDR3 amino acids: CASSTGLSEGYTF. Written as DNA, the CDR3 is TGTGCCAGCAGTACAGGCCTGTCGGAGGGCTACACCTTC.